Shown below are 16 T cell receptor beta chains from a single sample sequenced in a study of blood T cell repertoires in COVID-19. Here immunoSEQ multiplex PCR was the method, and the copy in TCRdb shows in-frame clones only, minus some. The table includes fewer than 150,000 clones, around 83% detected once. Sequencing was performed on peripheral blood. The receptors originated from a woman in her 50s with acute or convalescent COVID-19.

This chain links TRBV5-1 with TRBJ1-2; 7 positions match TRBD1. The CDR3 loop spans 14 amino acids. In germline, CDR1 is SGHRS, CDR2 YFSETQ. V lost 1 base, J lost 5 bases, and 5 bases stayed unmatched. This chain's CDR3 is CASSLSEGAYGYTF. Written as DNA, the CDR3 is TGCGCCAGCAGCTTGTCGGAGGGGGCTTATGGCTACACCTTC. The full variable domain, rest sourced from reference TRBV5-1 and TRBJ1-2, is KAGVTQTPRYLIKTRGQQVTLSCSPISGHRSVSWYQQTPGQGLQFLFEYFSETQRNKGNFPGRFSGRQFSNSRSEMNVSTLELGDSALYLCASSLSEGAYGYTFGSGTRLTVV.

V is TRBV5-6 and J is TRBJ1-5; D is undetermined. Looked up from germline, CDR1 is SGHDT and CDR2 is YYEEEE. Trimming removed 1 base from V and 7 bases from J, with 6 bases in between. The CDR3 consists of 12 residues. The CDR3 DNA reads as TGTGCCAGCAGCTTGTCTCGGCAGCCCCAGCATTTT. Translating it yields CASSLSRQPQHF. Filled out from reference TRBV5-6 and TRBJ1-5, the complete variable domain reads DAGVTQSPTHLIKTRGQQVTLRCSPKSGHDTVSWYQQALGQGPQFIFQYYEEEERQRGNFPDRFSGHQFPNYSSELNVNALLLGDSALYLCASSLSRQPQHFGDGTRLSIL.

This clone turned up a few times. V and J are TRBV29-1 and TRBJ1-1; TRBD1 matches at 7 bases. J gave up 0 bases and V 4 bases, and 2 bases lay outside the gene matches. This CDR3 spans 13 amino acids. The germline V gene has CDR1 SQVTM and CDR2 ANQGSEA. The CDR3: CSVGDSLNTEAFF. The DNA of the CDR3 is TGCAGCGTTGGGGACAGCCTGAACACTGAAGCTTTCTTT.

The rearrangement joins TRBV14 to TRBJ2-2; D uncertain. Germline-derived CDR1 and CDR2 are SGHDN and FVKESK. The CDR3 contains 16 residues. Trimming pared 4 bases from V and 2 bases from J, leaving 14 bases between. The CDR3 coding sequence is TGTGCCAGCAGCCCTTACGTTCTTACTAACACCGGGGAGCTGTTTTTT. Its protein is CASSPYVLTNTGELFF.

V usage is TRBV30 and J usage is TRBJ1-5, with D tentatively TRBD1 (6 bases). The CDR3 is 14 residues long. V dropped 2 bases and J dropped 4 bases, with 12 bases sitting between them. Germline-derived CDR1 and CDR2 are GTSNPN and SVGIG (reference sequence). The CDR3 here is CAWSTKQGNQPQHF. The CDR3 DNA is TGTGCCTGGAGTACTAAACAGGGAAATCAGCCCCAGCATTTT. Drawing the rest from reference TRBV30 and TRBJ1-5, the complete variable domain is SQTIHQWPATLVQPVGSPLSLECTVEGTSNPNLYWYRQAAGRGLQLLFYSVGIGQISSEVPQNLSASRPQDRQFILSSKKLLLSDSGFYLCAWSTKQGNQPQHFGDGTRLSIL.

The chain is built from TRBV9 and TRBJ2-6, with D hard to call. This CDR3 has 15 residues. Germline V gene data show CDR1 as SGDLS and CDR2 as YYNGEE. The V gene lost 2 bases and the J gene lost 0 bases, with 6 bases spanning the gap. CDR3 sequence reads: CASSVGSSGANVLTF. The CDR3 bases are TGTGCCAGCAGCGTCGGGTCCTCTGGGGCCAACGTCCTGACTTTC.

In this sample, this clone turned up once. V is TRBV27 and J is TRBJ1-6; unclear D gene. The CDR3 sequence is 18 residues long. Germline assignment: CDR1 MNHEY and CDR2 SMNVEV (reference sequence). V lost 4 bases and J 3 bases, leaving 19 bases between the germline ends. This CDR3 is CASSSLIPGEGYNSPLHF. The CDR3 coding sequence is TGTGCCAGCAGTTCCTTAATCCCCGGGGAGGGCTATAATTCACCCCTCCACTTT.

The chain carries TRBV7-8 and TRBJ1-1; D gene unclear. V dropped 5 bases and J dropped 1 base, with 14 bases sitting between them. The CDR3 spans 15 residues. Germline-derived CDR1 and CDR2 are SGHVS and FQNEAQ. The DNA of the CDR3 is TGTGCCAGCAGCCCCCCAGGCCCAGGGAACACTGAAGCTTTCTTT. It is translated as CASSPPGPGNTEAFF.

This chain connects TRBV6-5 to TRBJ2-3; unclear D gene. Trimming took 3 bases from V and 0 from J, leaving 7 bases between them. This CDR3 has 14 residues. Germline-derived CDR1 and CDR2 are MNHEY and SVGAGI. For the CDR3, the DNA is TGTGCCAGCAGTTATCGGAGAAGCACAGATACGCAGTATTTT. It yields the protein CASSYRRSTDTQYF.

The chain combines TRBV7-6 with TRBJ1-2, with 9 bases lining up with TRBD1. CDR1 and CDR2 from the germline V gene are SGHVS and FNYEAQ. After removal of 5 bases from V and 2 bases from J, the junction contained 3 bases not matched to a gene. The CDR3 totals 14 residues. In nucleotides, the CDR3 is TGTGCCAGCAGCCCAGGACAGGGGAACTATGGCTACACCTTC. Translating gives CASSPGQGNYGYTF.

The chain couples TRBV6-5 to TRBJ2-7, with 8 bases lining up with TRBD1. The V segment lost 6 bases and the J segment 3 bases; nucleotides outside the gene matches: 7. Per germline, CDR1 MNHEY and CDR2 SVGAGI. The CDR3 has 14 amino acids. For the CDR3, the DNA is TGTGCCAGCAGAGCAGGACAGGGTCTCTACGAGCAGTACTTC. It specifies CASRAGQGLYEQYF.

This clone was seen a few times. A junction boundary mismatches the germline segment, possibly from a read error. This chain connects TRBV6-1 to TRBJ1-3; TRBD1 matches at 9 bases. The V gene's germline CDR1 is MNHNS and CDR2 SASEGT. The CDR3 consists of 18 residues. The CDR3 reads CASSAISGTGLSRNTIYF. DNA for the CDR3: TGTGCCAGCAGTGCCATATCCGGGACAGGGCTCTCTAGAAACACCATATATTTT.

The chain couples TRBV24-1 to TRBJ2-3; no reliable D call. V lost 1 base and J 5 bases, leaving 15 bases between the germline ends. The length of the CDR3 is 16 residues. Germline CDR1 KGHDR, CDR2 SFDVKD. The CDR3 DNA follows: TGTGCCACCAGTGATTTTGGCTCGTCGCGGCAAGATACGCAGTATTTT. This gives the protein CATSDFGSSRQDTQYF.

This chain connects TRBV18 to TRBJ1-1; 8 positions match TRBD1. The CDR3 length is 15 residues. CDR1 and CDR2 from the germline V gene are KGHSH and LQKENI. Trimming cost V 1 base and J 1 base; bases outside gene matches: 2. The CDR3 bases are TGTGCCAGCTCACCACGTCAGGGGGCGAACACTGAAGCTTTCTTT. Residues: CASSPRQGANTEAFF.

The rearrangement joins TRBV6-4 to TRBJ1-1, with 7 bases that match TRBD1. Germline V CDR1 and CDR2: MRHNA, SNTAGT. The CDR3 totals 15 residues. J gave up 0 bases and V 7 bases, and 8 bases lay outside the gene matches. CDR3 sequence: CASKAQGVVNTEAFF. In DNA form, the CDR3 reads TGTGCCAGCAAGGCTCAGGGGGTGGTGAACACTGAAGCTTTCTTT.

The rearrangement joins TRBV5-1 to TRBJ1-4; D is unclear. The CDR3 is made up of 15 amino acids. Germline V gene data show CDR1 as SGHRS and CDR2 as YFSETQ. V lost 0 bases to trimming and J lost 7 bases, with 13 bases between them. As DNA, the CDR3 is TGCGCCAGCAGCTTGGTACCAGGAATTAGTGAAAAACTGTTTTTT. It encodes CASSLVPGISEKLFF.